This TCR beta chain was identified in a study of T cell repertoires in ileal Crohn's disease. The CDR3 is 15 amino acids. The germline CDR1 and CDR2 sequences are MNHNS and SASEGT. J gave up 4 bases and V 6 bases, and 11 bases lay outside the gene matches. Using immunoSEQ multiplex PCR, the repertoire was profiled, and TCRdb retains in-frame clones only, with some absent. This table has approximately 27,000 clones, about 81% appearing once. What was sequenced was ileal tissue. The TCR comes from an adult with Crohn's disease. The chain joins TRBV6-1 to TRBJ2-7, with TRBD1 identical over 8 bases. As DNA, the CDR3 is TGTGCCAGCAGGGGCCCGGGACAGGAGAAATACGAGCAGTACTTC. It yields the protein CASRGPGQEKYEQYF.